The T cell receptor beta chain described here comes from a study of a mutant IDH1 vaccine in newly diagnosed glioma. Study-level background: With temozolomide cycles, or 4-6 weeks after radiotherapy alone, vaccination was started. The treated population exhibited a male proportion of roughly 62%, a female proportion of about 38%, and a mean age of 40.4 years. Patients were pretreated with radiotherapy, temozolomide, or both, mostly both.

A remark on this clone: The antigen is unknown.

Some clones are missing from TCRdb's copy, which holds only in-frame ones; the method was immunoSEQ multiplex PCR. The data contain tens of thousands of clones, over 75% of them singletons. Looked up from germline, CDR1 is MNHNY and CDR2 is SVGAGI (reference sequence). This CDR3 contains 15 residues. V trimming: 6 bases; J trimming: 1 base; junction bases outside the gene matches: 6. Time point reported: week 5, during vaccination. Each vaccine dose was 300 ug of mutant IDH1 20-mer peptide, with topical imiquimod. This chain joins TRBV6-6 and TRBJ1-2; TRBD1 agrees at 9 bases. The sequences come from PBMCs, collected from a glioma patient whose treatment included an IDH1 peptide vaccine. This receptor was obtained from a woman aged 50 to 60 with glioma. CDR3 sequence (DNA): TGTGCCAGCAGGCCCGGGACAGGGAGTAACTATGGCTACACCTTC. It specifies CASRPGTGSNYGYTF.